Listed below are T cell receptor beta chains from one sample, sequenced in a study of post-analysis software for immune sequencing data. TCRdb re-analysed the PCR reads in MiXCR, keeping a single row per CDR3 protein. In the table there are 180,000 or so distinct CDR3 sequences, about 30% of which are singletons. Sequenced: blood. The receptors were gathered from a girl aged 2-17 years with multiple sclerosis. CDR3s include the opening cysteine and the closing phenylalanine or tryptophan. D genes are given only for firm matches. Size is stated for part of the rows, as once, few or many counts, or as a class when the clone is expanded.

CDR3nt: TGTGCCAGCAGTGAACCCGGGACGGCTAACTATGGCTACACCTTC; CDR3aa: CASSEPGTANYGYTF; j_gene: TRBJ1-2; abundance: .; d_gene: .; v_gene: TRBV6-1
CDR3nt: TGCAGCGTCCTCCAGGGGGTAGCGGGAGGGCGCGAGCAGTACTTC; CDR3aa: CSVLQGVAGGREQYF; j_gene: TRBJ2-7; abundance: .; d_gene: TRBD2; v_gene: TRBV29-1
CDR3nt: TGCGCCAGCAGCCCCCGACAGGGCACCTCCTACGAGCAGTACTTC; CDR3aa: CASSPRQGTSYEQYF; j_gene: TRBJ2-7; abundance: many; d_gene: TRBD1; v_gene: TRBV5-1
CDR3nt: TGTGCCAGCAGCTTAGCGATGGTCGATGAGCAGTTCTTC; CDR3aa: CASSLAMVDEQFF; j_gene: TRBJ2-1; abundance: few; d_gene: .; v_gene: TRBV7-9
CDR3nt: TGTGCCAGCACCCGGGGGGCCGGGACTGGCAATGAGCAGTTCTTC; CDR3aa: CASTRGAGTGNEQFF; j_gene: TRBJ2-1; abundance: .; d_gene: .; v_gene: TRBV28
CDR3nt: TGCGTCGGCAGCCAAGGACCCTACGAGCAGTACTTC; CDR3aa: CVGSQGPYEQYF; j_gene: TRBJ2-7; abundance: .; d_gene: .; v_gene: TRBV4-1
CDR3nt: TGTGCCAGCAGTTCCGGGGACAGGGGGCTTCCTAGTAATCAGCCCCAGCATTTT; CDR3aa: CASSSGDRGLPSNQPQHF; j_gene: TRBJ1-5; abundance: few; d_gene: TRBD1; v_gene: TRBV3-1
CDR3nt: TGCGCCAGCAGCTTGGAGGCAGGGGCTCATCAGCCCCAGCATTTT; CDR3aa: CASSLEAGAHQPQHF; j_gene: TRBJ1-5; abundance: few; d_gene: .; v_gene: TRBV5-1
CDR3nt: TGCAGCTGTTCATGGGGGGGCTCCGAAGCTTTCTTT; CDR3aa: CSCSWGGSEAFF; j_gene: TRBJ1-1; abundance: many; d_gene: .; v_gene: TRBV29-1
CDR3nt: TGTGCCAGCATCCCCAGGGGGAGCTCCTACAATGAGCAGTACTTC; CDR3aa: CASIPRGSSYNEQYF; j_gene: TRBJ2-4; abundance: few; d_gene: TRBD1; v_gene: TRBV7-9
CDR3nt: TGTGCCAGCAGTCCCTCGGGACAGGGCCAAGAGACCCAGTACTTC; CDR3aa: CASSPSGQGQETQYF; j_gene: TRBJ2-5; abundance: many; d_gene: TRBD1; v_gene: TRBV28
CDR3nt: TGTGCCAGCAGTAAAGCGCAGGGCTATGGCTACACCTTC; CDR3aa: CASSKAQGYGYTF; j_gene: TRBJ1-2; abundance: many; d_gene: .; v_gene: TRBV27
CDR3nt: TGTGCCATCGCCGAGGACCACTACAATGAGCAGTTCTTC; CDR3aa: CAIAEDHYNEQFF; j_gene: TRBJ2-1; abundance: many; d_gene: .; v_gene: TRBV10-3
CDR3nt: TGTACCAGCGGAACAGGGGGTAGGGCCCAGTACTTC; CDR3aa: CTSGTGGRAQYF; j_gene: TRBJ2-7; abundance: .; d_gene: .; v_gene: TRBV21-1
CDR3nt: TGTGCCAGCAGGCTACAGGAAGGGGATGAAAAACTGTTTTTT; CDR3aa: CASRLQEGDEKLFF; j_gene: TRBJ1-4; abundance: many; d_gene: .; v_gene: TRBV12-3/TRBV12-4
CDR3nt: TGTGCCAGCAGCTCCCCTCGCGTTAGTGAGCAGTTCTTC; CDR3aa: CASSSPRVSEQFF; j_gene: TRBJ2-1; abundance: many; d_gene: .; v_gene: TRBV5-5
CDR3nt: TGTGCCAGCAGCTTAGTGTTTGGGACAGGGACAGATACGCAGTATTTT; CDR3aa: CASSLVFGTGTDTQYF; j_gene: TRBJ2-3; abundance: few; d_gene: TRBD1; v_gene: TRBV11-2
CDR3nt: TGTGCCAGCAGCGTACCCTCGGGACTTCGCGGTGGAGAGCAGTTCTTC; CDR3aa: CASSVPSGLRGGEQFF; j_gene: TRBJ2-1; abundance: few; d_gene: .; v_gene: TRBV11-2
CDR3nt: TGTGCCAGCAGTAGACAGGGGCAGGTCTATGGCTACACCTTC; CDR3aa: CASSRQGQVYGYTF; j_gene: TRBJ1-2; abundance: many; d_gene: TRBD1; v_gene: TRBV27
CDR3nt: TGTGCCAGCGCTGACAACTATGGCTACACCTTC; CDR3aa: CASADNYGYTF; j_gene: TRBJ1-2; abundance: .; d_gene: .; v_gene: TRBV3-1
CDR3nt: TGTGCCATCAGTCCGGGACAGGGGGCCAATGAGCAGTTCTTC; CDR3aa: CAISPGQGANEQFF; j_gene: TRBJ2-1; abundance: many; d_gene: TRBD1; v_gene: TRBV10-3
CDR3nt: TGCGCCAGCAGCTTTCCAGGACAGGTCTATGGCTACACCTTC; CDR3aa: CASSFPGQVYGYTF; j_gene: TRBJ1-2; abundance: .; d_gene: TRBD1; v_gene: TRBV5-1
CDR3nt: TGCAGCGTCAGGACAGGAGGTTGCTACGAGCAGTACTTC; CDR3aa: CSVRTGGCYEQYF; j_gene: TRBJ2-7; abundance: few; d_gene: TRBD1; v_gene: TRBV29-1
CDR3nt: TGCGCCAACGTCGGGGAGCTGTTTTTT; CDR3aa: CANVGELFF; j_gene: TRBJ2-2; abundance: .; d_gene: .; v_gene: TRBV5-1
CDR3nt: TGTGCCTGGAGTATCGGTGGGGGGACCCTTGAGGCGCAGTACTTC; CDR3aa: CAWSIGGGTLEAQYF; j_gene: TRBJ2-7; abundance: .; d_gene: .; v_gene: TRBV30
CDR3nt: TGCGCCAGCAGCCAAGAGGGGGTGGGTAATTCACCCCTCCACTTT; CDR3aa: CASSQEGVGNSPLHF; j_gene: TRBJ1-6; abundance: few; d_gene: .; v_gene: TRBV4-1
CDR3nt: TGCGCCAGCAGCTTAGACACCGTCTACGAGCAGTACTTC; CDR3aa: CASSLDTVYEQYF; j_gene: TRBJ2-7; abundance: few; d_gene: .; v_gene: TRBV5-1
CDR3nt: TGCGCCAGCAGCTTTCCAGGGGGCGGAGAGGGAGAGACCCAGTACTTC; CDR3aa: CASSFPGGGEGETQYF; j_gene: TRBJ2-5; abundance: few; d_gene: TRBD1; v_gene: TRBV5-1
CDR3nt: TGTGCCAGCAGCTTCGGGGACCGCAATCAGCCCCAGCATTTT; CDR3aa: CASSFGDRNQPQHF; j_gene: TRBJ1-5; abundance: many; d_gene: .; v_gene: TRBV7-2
CDR3nt: TGTGCCAGCAGTGGACACCAGGGGCGCAATGAGCAGTTCTTC; CDR3aa: CASSGHQGRNEQFF; j_gene: TRBJ2-1; abundance: many; d_gene: .; v_gene: TRBV6-6
CDR3nt: TGTGCCAGCAGTCCCAGACAGGGAGGAGGCACTGAAGCTTTCTTT; CDR3aa: CASSPRQGGGTEAFF; j_gene: TRBJ1-1; abundance: many; d_gene: TRBD1; v_gene: TRBV12-3/TRBV12-4
CDR3nt: TGTGCCAGCAGTGAACGTAATGCTGGGGGCGTGTACTTC; CDR3aa: CASSERNAGGVYF; j_gene: TRBJ2-4; abundance: .; d_gene: .; v_gene: TRBV25-1
CDR3nt: TGCGCCAGCAGCCATAGGGACAGCGGATCCTACAATGAGCAGTTCTTC; CDR3aa: CASSHRDSGSYNEQFF; j_gene: TRBJ2-1; abundance: few; d_gene: TRBD1; v_gene: TRBV5-1
CDR3nt: TGTGCCAGCAGCTTAGGGACAACCCGCGGCTACACCTTC; CDR3aa: CASSLGTTRGYTF; j_gene: TRBJ1-2; abundance: few; d_gene: .; v_gene: TRBV7-9
CDR3nt: TGTGCCAGCAGCGTAGGTGATGGGGTCGATCGTGGTGGCTACACCTTC; CDR3aa: CASSVGDGVDRGGYTF; j_gene: TRBJ1-2; abundance: many; d_gene: .; v_gene: TRBV9
CDR3nt: TGTGCCACCAGCAGCCCTAGCGGCTACAATGAGCAGTTCTTC; CDR3aa: CATSSPSGYNEQFF; j_gene: TRBJ2-1; abundance: many; d_gene: TRBD2; v_gene: TRBV15
CDR3nt: TGTGCCAGCAGACCGACACTCGCGGGAGGTTCCTACGAGCAGTACTTC; CDR3aa: CASRPTLAGGSYEQYF; j_gene: TRBJ2-7; abundance: once; d_gene: TRBD2; v_gene: TRBV12-3/TRBV12-4
CDR3nt: TGTGTCAGCAGTCCCGGAAATTCGAACACTGAAGCTTTCTTT; CDR3aa: CVSSPGNSNTEAFF; j_gene: TRBJ1-1; abundance: .; d_gene: .; v_gene: TRBV28
CDR3nt: TGCGCCAGCAGCCCAGGACTAGCTGGGAGTTCGGATGAGCAGTTCTTC; CDR3aa: CASSPGLAGSSDEQFF; j_gene: TRBJ2-1; abundance: many; d_gene: TRBD2; v_gene: TRBV5-1
CDR3nt: TGCAGTGCTAGAGGATTGGAGGGGGTGGAGACCCAGTACTTC; CDR3aa: CSARGLEGVETQYF; j_gene: TRBJ2-5; abundance: many; d_gene: .; v_gene: TRBV20-1
CDR3nt: TGCGCCAGCAGCCAAACCTCCACAGGCGAGCAGTACTTC; CDR3aa: CASSQTSTGEQYF; j_gene: TRBJ2-7; abundance: .; d_gene: .; v_gene: TRBV5-1
CDR3nt: TGTGCCAGCCTGGGCCATGAATCCTACGAGCAGTACTTC; CDR3aa: CASLGHESYEQYF; j_gene: TRBJ2-7; abundance: many; d_gene: .; v_gene: TRBV12-3/TRBV12-4
CDR3nt: TGTGCCAGCAGTCAACAGCCCCCCGGGACTAGCGGGAGAAATGAGCAGTTCTTC; CDR3aa: CASSQQPPGTSGRNEQFF; j_gene: TRBJ2-1; abundance: many; d_gene: TRBD2; v_gene: TRBV28
CDR3nt: TGTGCCAGCAGCCAAGCGGGAGGGATTACCTACGAGCAGTACTTC; CDR3aa: CASSQAGGITYEQYF; j_gene: TRBJ2-7; abundance: many; d_gene: TRBD2; v_gene: TRBV3-1
CDR3nt: TGTGCCAGCAGCCAATTAAAGGGCGTCTCTGGGGCCAACGTCCTGACTTTC; CDR3aa: CASSQLKGVSGANVLTF; j_gene: TRBJ2-6; abundance: few; d_gene: .; v_gene: TRBV3-1
CDR3nt: TGTGCCAGCAGGGACGACAGTTACGAGCAGTACTTC; CDR3aa: CASRDDSYEQYF; j_gene: TRBJ2-7; abundance: .; d_gene: .; v_gene: TRBV2
CDR3nt: TGTGCCAGCAGCGCAACAGGGGCCCTAACCAATGAGCAGTTCTTC; CDR3aa: CASSATGALTNEQFF; j_gene: TRBJ2-1; abundance: many; d_gene: TRBD1; v_gene: TRBV9